These 21 T cell receptor beta chains were sequenced from one sample in a study of blood T cell repertoires in COVID-19. Sequenced by immunoSEQ multiplex PCR; TCRdb stores in-frame clones only, minus some. The table records about 80,000 clones, around 79% of them present only once. Specimen: peripheral blood. These receptors all stem from a human donor in a cohort sampled during active COVID-19.

Comments on this clone: The sample carries other DNA sequences with the same CDR3. The gene calls are TRBV19 and TRBJ2-5; 7 bases are shared with TRBD2. V shed 5 bases and J 5 bases; nucleotides not matched to a gene: 8. The germline CDR1 and CDR2 sequences are LNHDA and SQIVND (reference sequence). The CDR3 spans 14 residues. The CDR3 region is CASSLGGGRETQYF. CDR3 nucleotide sequence: TGTGCCAGTAGTTTGGGGGGGGGTCGGGAGACCCAGTACTTC.

This sequence joins TRBV9 and TRBJ1-2; 7 bases match TRBD1. This CDR3 has 14 residues. Germline CDR1 is SGDLS and CDR2 is YYNGEE. Trimming at V came to 0 bases and at J to 4 bases, leaving 3 bases not matched to a gene. CDR3 protein: CASSVGDRGYGYTF. The CDR3 DNA is TGTGCCAGCAGCGTAGGGGACAGAGGCTATGGCTACACCTTC.

The chain has TRBV5-4 and TRBJ2-4, with a tentative D call TRBD2 (6 bases). Looked up from germline, CDR1 is SGHNT and CDR2 is YYREEE (reference sequence). The CDR3 totals 17 residues. V was shortened by 1 base and J by 1 base, with 15 bases between the two germline ends. CDR3 coding DNA: TGTGCCAGCAGCTTGAAGGGAAACGGAGGGGCCAAAAACATTCAGTACTTC. Translated: CASSLKGNGGAKNIQYF.

The rearrangement links TRBV12-3 or TRBV12-4 to TRBJ1-2; TRBD1 might be the D (6 bases). V was clipped by 5 bases and J by 4 bases, with 8 bases between them. The CDR3 loop spans 12 amino acids. DNA of the CDR3: TGTGCCAGCAGTGGACAGCCCTATGGCTACACCTTC. This translates into CASSGQPYGYTF.

The gene calls are TRBV7-9 and TRBJ2-3, with D possibly being TRBD2 (5 bases). V was cut by 4 bases and J by 0 bases, with 8 bases left in between. The germline V gene has CDR1 SEHNR and CDR2 FQNEAQ (reference sequence). This CDR3 is built from 14 residues. The CDR3 DNA is TGTGCCAGCAGCTGGACGGGAAGCACAGATACGCAGTATTTT. Residues: CASSWTGSTDTQYF.

The V call is TRBV5-1, the J call TRBJ1-3; D gene ambiguous. The CDR3 is 17 amino acids. V lost 0 bases and J 2 bases, leaving 15 bases between the germline ends. Looked up from germline, CDR1 is SGHRS and CDR2 is YFSETQ. The chain's CDR3 is CASSLVLAGLPGNTIYF. The CDR3 DNA is TGCGCCAGCAGCTTGGTTTTGGCGGGCTTGCCTGGAAACACCATATATTTT.

V gene TRBV11-2 combines with J gene TRBJ2-5, with D possibly being TRBD1 (5 bases). The CDR3 is made up of 13 amino acids. Germline assignment: CDR1 SGHAT and CDR2 FQNNGV. With 2 bases removed from V and 3 bases from J, the gap between germline ends came to 7 bases. CDR3 bases: TGTGCCAGCAGCTTATGGACAAAAGAGACCCAGTACTTC. Residues: CASSLWTKETQYF.

The genes are TRBV29-1 and TRBJ1-1; D is ambiguous. With 8 bases removed from V and 0 bases from J, the gap between germline ends came to 13 bases. Germline assignment: CDR1 SQVTM and CDR2 ANQGSEA. The CDR3 spans 13 residues. The CDR3 spells CSIYVVLNTEAFF. CDR3 nucleotide sequence: TGCAGCATTTATGTCGTATTGAACACTGAAGCTTTCTTT.

This clone has a handful of counts. The chain has TRBV28 and TRBJ1-5; 9 bases align to TRBD1. CDR1 MDHEN and CDR2 SYDVKM come from the germline V gene. The CDR3 loop spans 15 amino acids. J gave up 7 bases and V 10 bases, and 14 bases lay outside the gene matches. The CDR3 region is CAIHDPGQGAQPQHF. For the CDR3, the DNA is TGTGCCATCCACGATCCGGGACAGGGCGCCCAGCCCCAGCATTTT.

This clone was detected only once. The chain employs TRBV4-1 and TRBJ1-3, with 7 nucleotides matching TRBD1. Looked up from germline, CDR1 is MGHRA and CDR2 is YSYEKL. The V and J ends lost 5 bases and 0 bases, in that order; junction bases with no gene match: 10. The CDR3 runs to 17 residues. The CDR3 DNA reads as TGCGCCAGCAGCTATTTTCACGGGACAGACTCTGGAAACACCATATATTTT. It codes for CASSYFHGTDSGNTIYF.

A single count supports this clone. V gene TRBV27 combines with J gene TRBJ1-5; 10 bases match TRBD1. CDR3 length equals 17 residues. V was clipped by 5 bases and J by 6 bases; unmatched bases: 13. Germline CDR1 reads MNHEY; CDR2 reads SMNVEV (reference sequence). The CDR3 DNA follows: TGTGCCAGCAGTCCCCGGGGGGGACAGGGGTCCGGTCAGCCCCAGCATTTT. It translates to CASSPRGGQGSGQPQHF.

This clone was seen only once. This chain connects TRBV30 to TRBJ1-1; TRBD1 is a possible D gene (5 bases). Germline CDR1 GTSNPN, CDR2 SVGIG (reference sequence). The CDR3 loop spans 13 amino acids. V shed 4 bases and J shed 3 bases, with 12 bases lying between them. CDR3 DNA sequence: TGTGCCTGGACACACGGGGGGGACACTGAAGCTTTCTTT. Its translation: CAWTHGGDTEAFF.

The chain uses TRBV2 and TRBJ1-6, with D tentatively TRBD1 (5 bases). The CDR3 runs to 15 residues. CDR1 is SNHLY, CDR2 FYNNEI, per germline. Trimming removed 10 bases at V and 7 bases at J, with 20 bases between. The CDR3: CATQAGVGGNSPLHF. The CDR3 DNA reads as TGTGCCACCCAAGCGGGGGTAGGTGGGAATTCACCCCTCCACTTT.

DNA for the CDR3: TGTGCCAGCTCGCAAGAGGACTACTACGAGCAGTACGTC. This gives the protein CASSQEDYYEQYV. This chain uses TRBV5-5 with TRBJ2-7; a weak D match, TRBD2 (6 bases). There are 13 residues in the CDR3. V shed 7 bases and J shed 3 bases, with 14 bases lying between them. The germline V gene has CDR1 SGHKS and CDR2 YYEKEE (reference sequence).

The chain links TRBV27 to TRBJ2-1; weak D call: TRBD1 (5 bases). This CDR3 is 15 amino acids long. Germline V gene data show CDR1 as MNHEY and CDR2 as SMNVEV (reference sequence). V was pared by 2 bases and J by 1 base, with 9 bases between. The CDR3 loop reads CASSLGAPSYNEQFF. CDR3 DNA sequence: TGTGCCAGCAGTTTAGGGGCGCCATCCTACAATGAGCAGTTCTTC.

This clone was picked up a small number of times. V is TRBV9 and J is TRBJ1-2; unclear D gene. Trimming took 3 bases from V and 1 from J, leaving 10 bases between them. The CDR3 consists of 14 residues. Germline CDR1 reads SGDLS; CDR2 reads YYNGEE. The CDR3 DNA sequence: TGTGCCAGCAGCGGCGTCAGGTTTAACTATGGCTACACCTTC. Protein: CASSGVRFNYGYTF.

J is TRBJ1-4 and V is TRBV2; no definite D call. Trimming shortened V by 0 bases and J by 0 bases, and 8 bases separated the two germline ends. Germline CDR1 is SNHLY and CDR2 is FYNNEI. CDR3 length equals 16 residues. CDR3 region: CASSEAVGATNEKLFF. Written as DNA, the CDR3 is TGTGCCAGCAGTGAAGCGGTGGGAGCAACTAATGAAAAACTGTTTTTT.

The V call is TRBV10-3, the J call TRBJ2-2, with D tentatively TRBD2 (6 bases). The CDR3 runs 14 residues. The germline CDR1 and CDR2 sequences are ENHRY and SYGVKD. Trimming removed 1 base from V and 4 bases from J, with 7 bases in between. The CDR3 DNA sequence: TGTGCCATCAGTGAGTGGGGGGTCACCGGGGAGCTGTTTTTT. This sequence encodes CAISEWGVTGELFF.

The chain uses TRBV15 and TRBJ1-5; the D gene is possibly TRBD1 (5 bases). The CDR3 runs to 14 residues. Between the trimmed V and J ends, which lost 5 bases and 3 bases, there was a span of 11 bases. CDR1 is LNHNV, CDR2 YYDKDF, per germline (reference sequence). The CDR3 sequence is CATSYDSSNQPQHF. The CDR3 nucleotides read TGTGCCACCAGCTACGACAGCTCCAATCAGCCCCAGCATTTT.

The rearrangement joins TRBV7-9 to TRBJ2-7; D is unclear. This CDR3 is built from 15 residues. The germline V gene has CDR1 SEHNR and CDR2 FQNEAQ (reference sequence). Trimming pared 4 bases from V and 7 bases from J, leaving 20 bases between. The DNA of the CDR3 is TGTGCCAGCAGCTCCTCCCGGTCCCCATTTTTGGAGCAGTACTTC. Amino acids: CASSSSRSPFLEQYF.

The chain joins TRBV13 to TRBJ1-1; the D is unclear. This CDR3 spans 14 amino acids. The ends were cut back, 3 bases at V and 7 bases at J, with 15 bases in the middle. The germline CDR1 and CDR2 sequences are PRHDT and FYEKMQ (reference sequence). This CDR3 reads CASSFRAGGNEAFF. In DNA form, the CDR3 reads TGTGCCAGCAGCTTTCGTGCAGGAGGTAATGAAGCTTTCTTT.